This T cell receptor (beta chain) emerged from a study of T cell responses to AZD1222 COVID-19 vaccine. Method: immunoSEQ multiplex PCR; TCRdb's copy keeps in-frame clones and lacks some. The sample lists 150,000 or so clones, about 90% occurring once. Germline-derived CDR1 and CDR2 are SQVTM and ANQGSEA. The CDR3 runs 16 residues. The ends lost 0 bases at V and 5 bases at J; junction bases unmatched: 12. The sequenced sample was peripheral blood, obtained on day 0 of AZD1222 vaccination. The chain joins TRBV29-1 to TRBJ2-5; 7 bases are shared with TRBD1. This receptor was obtained from an adult in good health. The CDR3 sequence: CSVEDGARGSRETQYF. The CDR3 DNA is TGCAGCGTTGAAGACGGGGCCAGGGGGTCTCGGGAGACCCAGTACTTC.